This T cell receptor beta chain is from a study of shared clonotypes between healthy human individuals. Sequenced by immunoSEQ multiplex PCR; TCRdb stores in-frame clones only, minus some. The table records about 480,000 clones, 60% to 80% of them present only once. This sequence originates from a woman aged 40 to 50 in good health. Some clones in this sample may be carry-over from other donors' samples. The sample comprised PBMCs.

CDR3 nucleotide sequence: TGTGCCAGCAGACAGGAAGGAAACACCATATATTTT. Translating gives CASRQEGNTIYF. The V and J genes are TRBV6-6 and TRBJ1-3; tentatively, D is TRBD1 (5 bases). Germline CDR1 MNHNY, CDR2 SVGAGI (reference sequence). This CDR3 spans 12 amino acids. The ends were cut back, 6 bases at V and 4 bases at J, with 7 bases in the middle.